These 21 T cell receptor beta chains were all obtained from the same sample, sequenced in a study of CD8 T cells in ankylosing spondylitis. No antigen has been assigned to these receptors. TCRdb reprocessed the 5' RACE reads with MiXCR, giving one entry per CDR3 protein. The repertoire has about 800,000 distinct CDR3 sequences, 12% of them found once; the top ten carry approximately 0.51%. Findings and limits, study-wide: Ankylosing spondylitis blood appeared to be characterized by a TCR beta motif of eight or nine highly homologous variants.

What was sequenced was blood, either unsorted or a sorted T cell fraction (not recorded which). The receptors derive from a male donor with ankylosing spondylitis.

This clonotype was detected only a few times. The rearrangement links TRBV28 to TRBJ1-4; D is unclear. V shed 8 bases and J shed 7 bases, with 17 bases lying between them. CDR3 length: 14 amino acids. Germline CDR1 is MDHEN and CDR2 is SYDVKM. The CDR3 DNA sequence: TGTGCCAGCCGACGCGCCGGGAACCTTGAAAAACTGTTTTTT. Translated: CASRRAGNLEKLFF.

This clonotype came up a few times. The rearrangement links TRBV20-1 to TRBJ1-3; D is ambiguous. V shed 1 base and J shed 4 bases, with 14 bases lying between them. CDR1 is DFQATT and CDR2 is SNEGSKA in the germline V gene (reference sequence). The CDR3 consists of 15 residues. DNA of the CDR3: TGCAGTGCTAGAGCGGACCTCTCCTCGGGAAACACCATATATTTT. It yields the protein CSARADLSSGNTIYF.

This clonotype was found a few times. V is TRBV5-1 and J is TRBJ2-3, with 8 bases matching TRBD2. After removal of 4 bases from V and 2 bases from J, the junction contained 6 bases not matched to a gene. The CDR3 has 15 amino acids. Looked up from germline, CDR1 is SGHRS and CDR2 is YFSETQ. Here the CDR3 DNA reads TGCGCCAGCAGCCCACAGGGACTAGACACAGATACGCAGTATTTT. Translating it yields CASSPQGLDTDTQYF.

This chain joins TRBV20-1 and TRBJ2-7; 8 bases are shared with TRBD2. V shed 5 bases, J shed 2 bases, and the junction held 5 bases outside the gene matches. The CDR3 consists of 13 residues. Germline V lookup: CDR1 DFQATT, CDR2 SNEGSKA (reference sequence). The CDR3 nucleotides are TGCAGTGCTCAGACTAGCGCACCCTACGAGCAGTACTTC. Translated: CSAQTSAPYEQYF.

The J gene is TRBJ1-1, the V gene TRBV5-1; 7 positions match TRBD1. The V gene end was trimmed by 0 bases and the J gene end by 0 bases; junction bases not matched to a gene: 5. Germline V gene data show CDR1 as SGHRS and CDR2 as YFSETQ. The length of the CDR3 is 16 residues. The CDR3 DNA sequence: TGCGCCAGCAGCTTGGCCGGCAGGGGGATGAACACTGAAGCTTTCTTT. It specifies CASSLAGRGMNTEAFF.

This clonotype was picked up a small number of times. The chain carries TRBV4-3 and TRBJ2-5; D may match TRBD1 or TRBD2 (5 bases each). V was shortened by 4 bases and J by 1 base, with 22 bases between the two germline ends. CDR3 length: 18 residues. Germline values: CDR1 LGHNA, CDR2 YSLEER. The CDR3 spells CASSLQLPSGLSQETQYF. The CDR3 region has the DNA TGCGCCAGCAGCCTACAACTCCCTTCGGGGCTTTCCCAAGAGACCCAGTACTTC.

This chain uses TRBV21-1 with TRBJ2-7; no DNA check was done on the table's D call, TRBD2. TRBV21-1 is an annotated pseudogene. This CDR3 is 15 amino acids long. The CDR3 here is CASSRSGPFAYEQYF. DNA for the CDR3: TGTGCCAGCAGCCGGAGTGGGCCCTTCGCCTACGAGCAGTACTTC.

This clonotype was detected a few times. J is TRBJ2-1 and V is TRBV6-1, with a possible D match to TRBD1 (6 bases). With 6 bases removed from V and 7 bases from J, the gap between germline ends came to 10 bases. Germline V lookup: CDR1 MNHNS, CDR2 SASEGT. This CDR3 has 12 residues. The DNA for the CDR3 is TGTGCCAGCAGACTTCAGGGGAATGAGCAGTTCTTC. Protein sequence: CASRLQGNEQFF.

This clonotype was seen a handful of times. This rearrangement joins TRBV6-1 to TRBJ1-1; weak D call: TRBD1 (6 bases). The length of the CDR3 is 13 residues. CDR1 MNHNS and CDR2 SASEGT come from the germline V gene. V lost 6 bases and J lost 10, with 18 bases in between. The CDR3 here is CASSPPSTGGAFF. Here the CDR3 DNA reads TGTGCCAGCAGCCCCCCCTCGACAGGAGGAGCTTTCTTT.

The V and J genes are TRBV11-1 and TRBJ1-1; 7 bases match TRBD1. The trim removed 5 bases at V and 4 bases at J, leaving 19 bases unmatched. This CDR3 has 18 amino acids. Germline V gene sequence: CDR1 SGHAT, CDR2 FQDESV (reference sequence). CDR3 amino acids: CASSPRRYRAQGGTEAFF. The CDR3 DNA reads TGTGCCAGCAGCCCACGACGCTACAGGGCGCAGGGGGGCACTGAAGCTTTCTTT.

The V call is TRBV7-8, the J call TRBJ2-7, with D uncertain. The CDR3 is 12 amino acids. CDR1 SGHVS and CDR2 FQNEAQ come from the germline V gene. Trimming cost V 2 bases and J 7 bases, with 9 bases left between them. The CDR3, as DNA: TGTGCCAGCAGCTTACTACTGGGGGAGCAGTACTTC. Its translation is CASSLLLGEQYF.

In this sample, this clonotype turned up a few times. The chain recombines TRBV20-1 with TRBJ2-2; D is possibly TRBD2 (6 bases). Per germline, CDR1 DFQATT and CDR2 SNEGSKA (reference sequence). V gave up 6 bases and J gave up 4 bases, with 21 bases separating them. The CDR3 contains 16 residues. CDR3 sequence: CSATWRGLRGTGELFF. The CDR3 DNA reads as TGCAGTGCCACGTGGCGGGGCCTAAGGGGCACCGGGGAGCTGTTTTTT.

The V gene is TRBV29-1, the J gene TRBJ1-1; TRBD1 aligns across 7 bases. CDR3 length equals 11 residues. Unmatched junction bases numbered 4, after V lost 7 bases and J lost 5 bases. Germline V gene lookup returns CDR1 SQVTM and CDR2 ANQGSEA. CDR3 nucleotide sequence: TGCAGCGCACAGGGGAGAACTGAAGCTTTCTTT. This codes for CSAQGRTEAFF.

J is TRBJ2-1 and V is TRBV20-1; the D gene is possibly TRBD2 (5 bases). V lost 6 bases, J lost 5 bases, and 20 bases lay in between. The CDR3 consists of 15 residues. Germline loops: CDR1 DFQATT, CDR2 SNEGSKA (reference sequence). The CDR3 reads CSASWRAETNNEQFF. The CDR3 coding sequence is TGCAGTGCAAGTTGGCGGGCAGAGACAAACAATGAGCAGTTCTTC.

The V and J genes are TRBV7-2 and TRBJ2-5, with D perhaps TRBD2 (6 bases). The CDR3 consists of 14 residues. Trimming pared 2 bases from V and 4 bases from J, leaving 11 bases between. Per germline, CDR1 SGHTA and CDR2 FQGNSA. Written as DNA, the CDR3 is TGTGCCAGCAGCTTATTCGACGGGGGAGAGACCCAGTACTTC. Protein sequence: CASSLFDGGETQYF.

This clonotype came up a few times. The rearrangement links TRBV28 to TRBJ2-7; 7 positions agree with TRBD2. The CDR3 contains 14 residues. From germline, CDR1 is MDHEN and CDR2 SYDVKM. Trimming removed 3 bases from V and 3 bases from J; junction bases left unmatched: 5. The CDR3 sequence is CASSFSPSGYEQYF. CDR3 sequence (DNA): TGTGCCAGCAGTTTTTCCCCTAGCGGCTACGAGCAGTACTTC. The full variable domain, with the rest looked up from reference TRBV28 and TRBJ2-7, is DVKVTQSSRYLVKRTGEKVFLECVQDMDHENMFWYRQDPGLGLRLIYFSYDVKMKEKGDIPEGYSVSREKKERFSLILESASTNQTSMYLCASSFSPSGYEQYFGPGTRLTVT.

This clonotype has a count of ten or more. The chain uses TRBV12-3 or TRBV12-4 and TRBJ1-1; no clear D. Trimming shortened V by 5 bases and J by 0 bases, and 7 bases separated the two germline ends. CDR3 length: 13 residues. The CDR3 loop reads CASSATMNTEAFF. CDR3 nucleotide sequence: TGTGCCAGCAGTGCCACCATGAACACTGAAGCTTTCTTT.

The chain couples TRBV20-1 to TRBJ1-4; 10 nucleotides align to TRBD1. CDR1 DFQATT and CDR2 SNEGSKA come from the germline V gene (reference sequence). This CDR3 is built from 14 residues. With 3 bases clipped from V and 8 bases from J, the junction kept 6 bases outside the gene matches. The CDR3 protein is CSASVGTGDEKLFF. CDR3 DNA sequence: TGCAGTGCTAGTGTCGGGACAGGGGACGAAAAACTGTTTTTT.

This chain joins TRBV20-1 and TRBJ1-4; 7 bases line up with TRBD1. The CDR3 runs to 16 residues. The V gene's germline CDR1 is DFQATT and CDR2 SNEGSKA (reference sequence). V gave up 3 bases and J gave up 1 base; unmatched junction bases: 8. CDR3 in amino acids: CSARAGGLLTNEKLFF. CDR3 nucleotide sequence: TGCAGTGCTAGGGCAGGGGGGCTCTTAACTAATGAAAAACTGTTTTTT.

This clonotype was counted between two and nine times. V is TRBV20-1 and J is TRBJ2-7, with D unresolved. Germline V gives CDR1 DFQATT, CDR2 SNEGSKA (reference sequence). The CDR3 covers 11 residues. V was cut by 7 bases and J by 2 bases, with 9 bases left in between. CDR3 in DNA: TGCAGTGTGACACGGGCCTACGAGCAGTACTTC. Its translation is CSVTRAYEQYF.

This chain joins TRBV20-1 and TRBJ2-2; 10 nucleotides match TRBD2. Germline V gene sequence: CDR1 DFQATT, CDR2 SNEGSKA (reference sequence). J lost 5 bases, V lost 2 bases, and 5 bases had no gene match. The CDR3 spans 15 residues. In DNA, the CDR3 is TGCAGTGCTAGACTAGCGGGAGACGGGACCGGGGAGCTGTTTTTT. Its translation is CSARLAGDGTGELFF.